The 27 T cell receptor beta chains given below trace back to one sample, sequenced in a study of blood T cell repertoires in COVID-19. Here immunoSEQ multiplex PCR was the method, and the copy in TCRdb shows in-frame clones only, minus some. The sample comprises under 200,000 clones, over 75% of which are singletons, and approximately 2.6% rests with the top ten. What was sequenced was peripheral blood. The receptors here all came from a man aged 70 or older with acute or convalescent COVID-19.

The chain recombines TRBV12-3 or TRBV12-4 with TRBJ2-3, with D possibly being TRBD1 (6 bases). The CDR3 totals 13 residues. The V and J ends lost 6 bases and 4 bases respectively, with 11 bases between them. The CDR3 region is CASRPTGSDTQYF. CDR3 nucleotides: TGTGCCAGCAGACCTACAGGGTCAGATACGCAGTATTTT.

In this sample, this clone turned up once. The J gene is TRBJ2-5, the V gene TRBV5-4; 14 positions match TRBD2. The CDR3 spans 16 residues. The germline V gene encodes CDR1 SGHNT and CDR2 YYREEE (reference sequence). V was pared by 4 bases and J by 2 bases, with 4 bases of the junction left unmatched. The CDR3 loop is CASSRGLAGVQETQYF. As DNA, the CDR3 is TGTGCCAGCAGCAGGGGACTAGCGGGGGTACAAGAGACCCAGTACTTC. The entire variable domain, with the rest obtained from reference TRBV5-4 and TRBJ2-5, is as follows: ETGVTQSPTHLIKTRGQQVTLRCSSQSGHNTVSWYQQALGQGPQFIFQYYREEENGRGNFPPRFSGLQFPNYSSELNVNALELDDSALYLCASSRGLAGVQETQYFGPGTRLLVL.

This chain uses TRBV6-6 with TRBJ2-5, with 12 nucleotides matching TRBD2. With 8 bases clipped from V and 7 bases from J, the junction kept 14 bases outside the gene matches. This CDR3 is 16 amino acids long. From germline, CDR1 is MNHNY and CDR2 SVGAGI (reference sequence). The CDR3 sequence is CASHRTTSGRLGTQYF. The CDR3 bases are TGTGCCAGCCACAGAACGACTAGCGGGAGATTGGGGACCCAGTACTTC.

This chain connects TRBV5-4 to TRBJ2-2; D is unresolved. V lost 1 base and J 6 bases, leaving 16 bases between the germline ends. CDR3 length equals 16 residues. Germline CDR1 SGHNT, CDR2 YYREEE (reference sequence). As DNA, the CDR3 is TGTGCCAGCAGCTTGAATGATCGTCCGGGTTCCGGGGAGCTGTTTTTT. It yields the protein CASSLNDRPGSGELFF. The entire variable domain, with the rest obtained from reference TRBV5-4 and TRBJ2-2, is as follows: ETGVTQSPTHLIKTRGQQVTLRCSSQSGHNTVSWYQQALGQGPQFIFQYYREEENGRGNFPPRFSGLQFPNYSSELNVNALELDDSALYLCASSLNDRPGSGELFFGEGSRLTVL.

The V call is TRBV28, the J call TRBJ2-4; unclear D gene. The ends were cut back, 3 bases at V and 0 bases at J, with 9 bases in the middle. The CDR3 runs 15 residues. Per germline, CDR1 MDHEN and CDR2 SYDVKM. DNA of the CDR3: TGTGCCAGCAGTTTTGCAGACTTAGCCAAAAACATTCAGTACTTC. Translation gives CASSFADLAKNIQYF.

The chain has TRBV29-1 and TRBJ2-3, with 8 positions matching TRBD2. Germline V lookup: CDR1 SQVTM, CDR2 ANQGSEA. V was clipped by 4 bases and J by 1 base; unmatched bases: 10. The length of the CDR3 is 16 residues. CDR3 region: CSVGLRGGLGTDTQYF. The CDR3, as DNA: TGCAGCGTTGGACTACGGGGGGGCCTTGGCACAGATACGCAGTATTTT.

This clone was seen more than once but under ten times. The V gene is TRBV5-6, the J gene TRBJ1-1, with a weak D call TRBD1 (5 bases). V dropped 5 bases and J dropped 4 bases, with 21 bases sitting between them. CDR3 size: 16 residues. Germline CDR1 is SGHDT and CDR2 is YYEEEE. This CDR3 reads CASRPYGRGAGTEAFF. The CDR3 coding sequence is TGTGCCAGCAGACCTTACGGGAGAGGGGCGGGCACTGAAGCTTTCTTT.

The chain employs TRBV11-2 and TRBJ1-2; D unresolved. Trimming shortened V by 0 bases and J by 4 bases, and 6 bases separated the two germline ends. This CDR3 region has 13 residues. Germline CDR1 SGHAT, CDR2 FQNNGV. CDR3 nucleotides: TGTGCCAGCAGCTTAGACGGGATCTATGGCTACACCTTC. This gives the protein CASSLDGIYGYTF.

The rearrangement links TRBV5-1 to TRBJ2-1; TRBD1 matches 9 bases. This CDR3 comprises 16 residues. After removal of 0 bases from V and 6 bases from J, the junction contained 7 bases not matched to a gene. Germline V gene data show CDR1 as SGHRS and CDR2 as YFSETQ. CDR3 protein: CASSLDRDRASNEQFF. DNA of the CDR3: TGCGCCAGCAGCTTGGACCGGGACAGGGCTAGCAATGAGCAGTTCTTC.

V and J are TRBV5-1 and TRBJ2-7; 9 bases align to TRBD1. The CDR3 loop spans 14 amino acids. The germline CDR1 and CDR2 sequences are SGHRS and YFSETQ. The ends lost 6 bases at V and 4 bases at J; junction bases unmatched: 8. CDR3 sequence (DNA): TGCGCCAGCATGAATACAGGGGGCGCGTACGAGCAGTACTTC. Translated, it gives CASMNTGGAYEQYF. Full variable domain (outside the CDR3, taken from reference TRBV5-1 and TRBJ2-7): KAGVTQTPRYLIKTRGQQVTLSCSPISGHRSVSWYQQTPGQGLQFLFEYFSETQRNKGNFPGRFSGRQFSNSRSEMNVSTLELGDSALYLCASMNTGGAYEQYFGPGTRLTVT.

The chain is built from TRBV10-3 and TRBJ1-2, with 9 bases lining up with TRBD1. The CDR3 extends over 13 amino acids. Germline V gene data show CDR1 as ENHRY and CDR2 as SYGVKD. V shed 8 bases, J shed 5 bases, and the junction held 6 bases outside the gene matches. In DNA form, the CDR3 reads TGTGCCATCGATGAGGGACAGGGATATGGCTACACCTTC. Residues: CAIDEGQGYGYTF.

The CDR3 coding sequence is TGTGCCATCAGAGCCCCCGGGACAGGGTTCTACGAGCAGTACTTC. Residues: CAIRAPGTGFYEQYF. The V gene is TRBV10-3, the J gene TRBJ2-7, with 9 bases lining up with TRBD1. This CDR3 is 15 amino acids long. V lost 6 bases and J lost 3; bases outside the gene matches: 9. Germline-derived CDR1 and CDR2 are ENHRY and SYGVKD.

This chain uses TRBV3-1 (or the pseudogene TRBV3-2) with TRBJ1-1; TRBD1 matches 12 bases. Germline V gene data show CDR1 as LGHDT and CDR2 as YNNKEL (reference sequence). The CDR3 spans 16 residues. Trimming at V came to 5 bases and at J to 0 bases, leaving 4 bases not matched to a gene. CDR3 loop: CASSEGTGGLNTEAFF. The CDR3 bases are TGTGCCAGCAGCGAAGGGACAGGGGGCTTGAACACTGAAGCTTTCTTT.

This clone occurred a few times. This rearrangement joins TRBV9 to TRBJ1-5, with TRBD1 as a possible D gene (5 bases). This CDR3 has 15 amino acids. CDR1 is SGDLS, CDR2 YYNGEE, per germline. V lost 4 bases, J lost 3 bases, and 14 bases lay in between. Written as DNA, the CDR3 is TGTGCCAGCAGCAAGACAGATTACCCCAATCAGCCCCAGCATTTT. This sequence encodes CASSKTDYPNQPQHF. Looking up the rest from reference TRBV9 and TRBJ1-5 gives the full variable domain: DSGVTQTPKHLITATGQRVTLRCSPRSGDLSVYWYQQSLDQGLQFLIQYYNGEERAKGNILERFSAQQFPDLHSELNLSSLELGDSALYFCASSKTDYPNQPQHFGDGTRLSIL.

The chain links TRBV9 to TRBJ2-1; D not resolved. This CDR3 has 15 residues. In germline, CDR1 is SGDLS, CDR2 YYNGEE. V was trimmed by 0 bases and J by 6 bases, leaving 13 bases between them. The CDR3 region has the DNA TGTGCCAGCAGCGTAGCTGGTATTAGCCTCAATGAGCAGTTCTTC. It yields the protein CASSVAGISLNEQFF.

The gene calls are TRBV3-1 (or the pseudogene TRBV3-2) and TRBJ1-2; the D is unclear. The CDR3 sequence is 14 residues long. With 7 bases removed from V and 2 bases from J, the gap between germline ends came to 14 bases. In germline, CDR1 is LGHDT, CDR2 YNNKEL (reference sequence). The CDR3 DNA reads as TGTGCCAGCACCCCAACGGCACAGAACTATGGCTACACCTTC. Encoded protein: CASTPTAQNYGYTF.

In the case of this clone: Other nucleotide sequences in the sample specify the same CDR3. The chain couples TRBV5-4 to TRBJ2-3; 8 bases line up with TRBD2. The CDR3 sequence is 15 residues long. Per germline, CDR1 SGHNT and CDR2 YYREEE (reference sequence). Germline trimming cut 0 bases from V and 1 base from J; bases unmatched to any gene: 1. The CDR3 bases are TGTGCCAGCAGCTTGGCGGGGGGGGGCACAGATACGCAGTATTTT. Its protein product is CASSLAGGGTDTQYF. Combining the CDR3 with reference TRBV5-4 and TRBJ2-3 gives the whole variable domain ETGVTQSPTHLIKTRGQQVTLRCSSQSGHNTVSWYQQALGQGPQFIFQYYREEENGRGNFPPRFSGLQFPNYSSELNVNALELDDSALYLCASSLAGGGTDTQYFGPGTRLTVL.

The chain is built from TRBV7-8 and TRBJ2-2, with 9 nucleotides matching TRBD1. Per the germline V gene, CDR1 is SGHVS and CDR2 is FQNEAQ. Trimming at V came to 5 bases and at J to 4 bases, leaving 8 bases not matched to a gene. The CDR3 contains 16 residues. The chain's CDR3 is CASSRRDRAGTGELFF. The DNA of the CDR3 is TGTGCCAGCAGCCGCCGGGACAGGGCGGGCACCGGGGAGCTGTTTTTT.

The V and J genes are TRBV12-5 and TRBJ1-5; a weak D match, TRBD1 (6 bases). This CDR3 contains 14 residues. Germline V gives CDR1 LGHNT, CDR2 FRNRAP. Trimming left V 3 bases short and J 6 bases short, with 12 bases between. The CDR3 DNA reads TGTGCTAGTGGTTTAGAACAGGGCGGTCAGCCCCAGCATTTT. Translated: CASGLEQGGQPQHF.

This clone was detected a few times. The chain carries TRBV27 and TRBJ1-2; tentatively, D is TRBD1 (5 bases). The CDR3 has 15 amino acids. Germline lookup yields CDR1 MNHEY and CDR2 SMNVEV (reference sequence). Trimming took 7 bases from V and 7 from J, leaving 22 bases between them. This chain's CDR3 is CASTDRPTGNGGYTF. CDR3 nucleotides: TGTGCCAGCACCGACAGACCTACAGGAAATGGTGGCTACACCTTC.

The chain carries TRBV7-2 and TRBJ1-1, with no clear D. CDR3 length equals 14 residues. The V and J ends lost 5 bases and 5 bases respectively, with 15 bases between them. CDR1 and CDR2 (germline): SGHTA, FQGNSA. CDR3 nucleotide sequence: TGTGCCAGCAGCCCGTTGGGTCCGGGGACTGAAGCTTTCTTT. Its protein product is CASSPLGPGTEAFF.

The rearrangement joins TRBV28 to TRBJ1-4, with D unresolved. V was shortened by 3 bases and J by 7 bases, with 18 bases between the two germline ends. There are 16 residues in the CDR3. CDR1 MDHEN and CDR2 SYDVKM come from the germline V gene. This CDR3 reads CASSFFSLRFGEKLFF. DNA of the CDR3: TGTGCCAGCAGTTTTTTCTCCCTGAGGTTTGGTGAAAAACTGTTTTTT.

The V and J genes are TRBV6-5 and TRBJ1-2; 9 positions agree with TRBD1. Losses at the gene ends were 0 bases for V and 9 bases for J; bases not matched to a gene: 2. Per the germline V gene, CDR1 is MNHEY and CDR2 is SVGAGI. The length of the CDR3 is 13 residues. CDR3 in amino acids: CASSYSGQGSYTF. In nucleotides, the CDR3 is TGTGCCAGCAGTTACTCTGGACAGGGGAGCTACACCTTC.

This chain joins TRBV5-1 and TRBJ1-4; a possible D gene is TRBD1 (5 bases). The V end lost 2 bases, the J end lost 7 bases, and 15 bases lay between the germline ends. This CDR3 contains 15 residues. Germline V lookup: CDR1 SGHRS, CDR2 YFSETQ. For the CDR3, the DNA is TGCGCCAGCAGCTTTTCCGGGGGAAGGACTGAAAAACTGTTTTTT. Residues: CASSFSGGRTEKLFF.

The rearrangement uses TRBV6-5 and TRBJ2-7, with D hard to call. The V end lost 0 bases, the J end lost 7 bases, and 13 bases lay between the germline ends. CDR1 and CDR2 from the germline V gene are MNHEY and SVGAGI. The CDR3 is 14 amino acids. The CDR3 loop is CASSYSSLVGEQYF. CDR3 nucleotide sequence: TGTGCCAGCAGTTACTCGTCCCTGGTCGGGGAGCAGTACTTC.

The chain uses TRBV10-1 and TRBJ1-2; 9 nucleotides line up with TRBD1. There are 15 residues in the CDR3. Germline loops: CDR1 WNHNN, CDR2 SYGVQD (reference sequence). The junction had 5 bases not matched to a gene; V was cut back by 4 bases and J by 2 bases. CDR3 protein: CASSAFTGGNYGYTF. The CDR3 DNA follows: TGCGCCAGCAGTGCATTTACAGGGGGCAACTATGGCTACACCTTC.

The chain is built from TRBV5-1 and TRBJ2-1; D gene uncertain. This CDR3 comprises 14 residues. Germline V gene lookup returns CDR1 SGHRS and CDR2 YFSETQ. Trimming removed 3 bases at V and 5 bases at J, with 12 bases between. CDR3 nucleotide sequence: TGCGCCAGCAGCTCCCGGTCGGTGAACAATGAGCAGTTCTTC. It yields the protein CASSSRSVNNEQFF. The variable domain in full, with the rest retrieved from reference TRBV5-1 and TRBJ2-1, is KAGVTQTPRYLIKTRGQQVTLSCSPISGHRSVSWYQQTPGQGLQFLFEYFSETQRNKGNFPGRFSGRQFSNSRSEMNVSTLELGDSALYLCASSSRSVNNEQFFGPGTRLTVL.